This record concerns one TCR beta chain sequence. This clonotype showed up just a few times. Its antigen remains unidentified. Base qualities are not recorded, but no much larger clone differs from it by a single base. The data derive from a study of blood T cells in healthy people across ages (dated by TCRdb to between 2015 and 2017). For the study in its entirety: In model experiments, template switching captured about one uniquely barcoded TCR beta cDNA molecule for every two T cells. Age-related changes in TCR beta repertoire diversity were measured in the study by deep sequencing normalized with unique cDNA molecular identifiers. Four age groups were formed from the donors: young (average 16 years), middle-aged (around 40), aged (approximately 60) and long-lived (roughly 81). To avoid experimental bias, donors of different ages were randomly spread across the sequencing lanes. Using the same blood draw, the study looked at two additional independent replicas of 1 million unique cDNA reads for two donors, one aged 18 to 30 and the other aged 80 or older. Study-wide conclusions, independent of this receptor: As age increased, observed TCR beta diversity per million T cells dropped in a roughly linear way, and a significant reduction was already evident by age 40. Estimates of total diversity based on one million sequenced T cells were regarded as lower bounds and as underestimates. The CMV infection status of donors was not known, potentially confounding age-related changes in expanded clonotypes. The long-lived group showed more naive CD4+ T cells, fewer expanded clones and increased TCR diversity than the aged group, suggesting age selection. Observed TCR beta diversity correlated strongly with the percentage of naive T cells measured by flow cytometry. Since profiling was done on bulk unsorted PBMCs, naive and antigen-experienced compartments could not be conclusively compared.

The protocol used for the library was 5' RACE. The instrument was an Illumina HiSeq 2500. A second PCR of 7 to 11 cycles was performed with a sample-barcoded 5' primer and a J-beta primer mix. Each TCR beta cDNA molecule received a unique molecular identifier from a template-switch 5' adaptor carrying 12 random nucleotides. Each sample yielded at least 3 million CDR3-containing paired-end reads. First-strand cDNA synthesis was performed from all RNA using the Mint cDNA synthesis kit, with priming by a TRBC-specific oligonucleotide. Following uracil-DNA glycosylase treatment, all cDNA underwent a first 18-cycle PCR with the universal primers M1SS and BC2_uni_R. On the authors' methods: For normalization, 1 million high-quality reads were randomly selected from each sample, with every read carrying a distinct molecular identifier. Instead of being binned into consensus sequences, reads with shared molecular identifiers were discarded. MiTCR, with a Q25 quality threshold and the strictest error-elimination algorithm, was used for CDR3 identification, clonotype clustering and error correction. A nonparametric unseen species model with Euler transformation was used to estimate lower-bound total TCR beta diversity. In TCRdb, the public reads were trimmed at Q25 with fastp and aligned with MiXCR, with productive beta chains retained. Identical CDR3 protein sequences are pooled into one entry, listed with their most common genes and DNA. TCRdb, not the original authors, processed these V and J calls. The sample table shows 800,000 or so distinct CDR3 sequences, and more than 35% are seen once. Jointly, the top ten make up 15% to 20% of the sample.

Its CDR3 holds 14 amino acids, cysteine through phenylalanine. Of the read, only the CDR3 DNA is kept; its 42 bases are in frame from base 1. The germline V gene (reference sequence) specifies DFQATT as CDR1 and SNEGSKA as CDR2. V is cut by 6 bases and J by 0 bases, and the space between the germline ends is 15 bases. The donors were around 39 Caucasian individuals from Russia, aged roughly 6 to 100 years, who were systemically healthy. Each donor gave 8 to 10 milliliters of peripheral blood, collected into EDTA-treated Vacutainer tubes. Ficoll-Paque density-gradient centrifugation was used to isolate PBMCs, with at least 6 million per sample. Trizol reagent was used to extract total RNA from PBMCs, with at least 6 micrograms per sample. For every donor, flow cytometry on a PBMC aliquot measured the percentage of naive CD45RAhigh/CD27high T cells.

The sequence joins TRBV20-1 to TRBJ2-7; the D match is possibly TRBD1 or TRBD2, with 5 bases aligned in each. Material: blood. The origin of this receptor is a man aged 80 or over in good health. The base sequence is TGCAGTGCAAGGGGTTGGGGGAGCTCCTACGAGCAGTACTTC. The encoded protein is CSARGWGSSYEQYF.